A single sample gave rise to the 29 T cell receptor beta chains below, sequenced in a study of control samples from healthy donors and cancer patients. TCRdb's copy holds only in-frame clones and misses some; the assay was immunoSEQ multiplex PCR. The data contain roughly 220,000 clones, 90% to 95% of them seen just once; the ten biggest clones take up less than 1.6%. The specimen was blood. The origin of the receptors is a man aged 45-60 years in good health.

The genes are TRBV9 and TRBJ2-5; the D gene is possibly TRBD1 (6 bases). Trimming pared 3 bases from V and 5 bases from J, leaving 8 bases between. The germline CDR1 and CDR2 sequences are SGDLS and YYNGEE. CDR3 length: 12 amino acids. CDR3 nucleotide sequence: TGTGCCAGCAGCGCAGGGGCCGAGACCCAGTACTTC. Amino acid sequence: CASSAGAETQYF.

The gene calls are TRBV7-8 and TRBJ2-5; D is uncertain. CDR3 size: 13 residues. Germline V gene sequence: CDR1 SGHVS, CDR2 FQNEAQ. Trimming left V 1 base short and J 9 bases short, with 12 bases between. This CDR3 is CASSLDTRPAQYF. CDR3 nucleotide sequence: TGTGCCAGCAGCTTAGACACACGGCCGGCCCAGTACTTC.

This sequence joins TRBV18 and TRBJ2-3; 8 nucleotides align to TRBD1. Germline trimming cut 2 bases from V and 3 bases from J; bases unmatched to any gene: 4. This CDR3 is built from 15 residues. CDR1 and CDR2 (germline): KGHSH, LQKENI. The chain's CDR3 is CASSPTGQATDTQYF. The DNA of the CDR3 is TGTGCCAGCTCACCAACGGGACAGGCTACAGATACGCAGTATTTT.

J is TRBJ1-2 and V is TRBV2, with 7 bases identical to TRBD1. The CDR3 has 14 residues. Trimming cost V 2 bases and J 5 bases; bases outside gene matches: 5. Germline values: CDR1 SNHLY, CDR2 FYNNEI. The DNA of the CDR3 is TGTGCCAGCAGTGAAAAGGGACAGATGTATGGCTACACCTTC. Translating it yields CASSEKGQMYGYTF.

The rearrangement links TRBV5-1 to TRBJ2-2, with 8 bases fitting TRBD1. Trimming at V came to 0 bases and at J to 8 bases, leaving 6 bases not matched to a gene. The CDR3 is 15 residues long. The germline V gene has CDR1 SGHRS and CDR2 YFSETQ. The chain's CDR3 is CASSLEGQAPGELFF. In nucleotides, the CDR3 is TGCGCCAGCAGCTTGGAGGGACAGGCTCCAGGGGAGCTGTTTTTT.

The V call is TRBV18, the J call TRBJ1-1, with a tentative D call TRBD1 (5 bases). V lost 0 bases and J 5 bases, leaving 13 bases between the germline ends. CDR1 is KGHSH and CDR2 is LQKENI in the germline V gene. The CDR3 runs 15 residues. CDR3 DNA: TGTGCCAGCTCACCACCGGGTTCAGGGAGGACTGAAGCTTTCTTT. Translation: CASSPPGSGRTEAFF.

The chain has TRBV11-2 and TRBJ1-1, with 7 positions matching TRBD1. Germline CDR1 reads SGHAT; CDR2 reads FQNNGV. V gave up 4 bases and J gave up 0 bases; unmatched junction bases: 5. There are 15 residues in the CDR3. Here the CDR3 reads CASSSTGQMNTEAFF. The CDR3 DNA follows: TGTGCCAGCAGCTCGACGGGACAGATGAACACTGAAGCTTTCTTT. Together with reference TRBV11-2 and TRBJ1-1, the CDR3 gives the full variable domain: EAGVAQSPRYKIIEKRQSVAFWCNPISGHATLYWYQQILGQGPKLLIQFQNNGVVDDSQLPKDRFSAERLKGVDSTLKIQPAKLEDSAVYLCASSSTGQMNTEAFFGQGTRLTVV.

The chain recombines TRBV28 with TRBJ1-1, with D perhaps TRBD1 (5 bases). Germline V gene sequence: CDR1 MDHEN, CDR2 SYDVKM. V was trimmed by 5 bases and J by 10 bases, leaving 14 bases between them. The CDR3 extends over 12 amino acids. The CDR3 region has the DNA TGTGCCAGCAGTCTAAGACAGACGAGAGCTTTCTTT. Translated, it gives CASSLRQTRAFF.

The chain is built from TRBV15 and TRBJ2-2; 7 positions agree with TRBD2. Germline CDR1 and CDR2: LNHNV and YYDKDF (reference sequence). J gave up 1 base and V 5 bases, and 1 base lay outside the gene matches. CDR3 length equals 14 residues. In nucleotides, the CDR3 is TGTGCCACCAGCCTAGCGGAGAACACCGGGGAGCTGTTTTTT. It translates to CATSLAENTGELFF. The variable domain in full, with the rest retrieved from reference TRBV15 and TRBJ2-2, is DAMVIQNPRYQVTQFGKPVTLSCSQTLNHNVMYWYQQKSSQAPKLLFHYYDKDFNNEADTPDNFQSRRPNTSFCFLDIRSPGLGDTAMYLCATSLAENTGELFFGEGSRLTVL.

This chain connects TRBV9 to TRBJ1-6; no reliable D call. The V end lost 3 bases, the J end lost 9 bases, and 13 bases lay between the germline ends. Germline V gene lookup returns CDR1 SGDLS and CDR2 YYNGEE. The CDR3 is made up of 14 amino acids. CDR3 DNA: TGTGCCAGCAGCGCCAACCAGCTGAGTTCACCCCTCCACTTT. Amino acids: CASSANQLSSPLHF.

The chain has TRBV28 and TRBJ1-1; D remains ambiguous. This CDR3 has 13 residues. Germline lookup yields CDR1 MDHEN and CDR2 SYDVKM. V was pared by 6 bases and J by 1 base, with 9 bases between. The CDR3 sequence: CASSRQGNTEAFF. The CDR3 bases are TGTGCCAGCAGCCGACAAGGGAACACTGAAGCTTTCTTT.

The rearrangement links TRBV3-1 (or the pseudogene TRBV3-2) to TRBJ2-1, with D unresolved. This CDR3 spans 12 amino acids. Germline CDR1 and CDR2: LGHDT and YNNKEL (reference sequence). Trimming cost V 5 bases and J 4 bases, with 6 bases left between them. The CDR3 nucleotides are TGTGCCAGCAGCACGAGTTACAATGAGCAGTTCTTC. This translates into CASSTSYNEQFF.

The chain combines TRBV6-5 with TRBJ2-7; no clear D gene. V lost 0 bases to trimming and J lost 8 bases, with 11 bases between them. CDR1 is MNHEY, CDR2 SVGAGI, per germline. This CDR3 is 13 amino acids long. The CDR3 sequence: CASSYSTEAQQYF. The CDR3 DNA reads TGTGCCAGCAGTTACTCGACTGAAGCTCAGCAGTACTTC.

The chain recombines TRBV24-1 with TRBJ2-7; D unclear. CDR3 size: 11 residues. Germline assignment: CDR1 KGHDR and CDR2 SFDVKD. Trimming took off 4 bases at V and 4 bases at J, with 4 bases between the two ends. For the CDR3, the DNA is TGTGCCACCAGTGAGGGGTACGAGCAGTACTTC. This encodes CATSEGYEQYF.

The gene calls are TRBV3-1 (or the pseudogene TRBV3-2) and TRBJ1-3; no clear D. The CDR3 sequence is 15 residues long. The germline gives CDR1 LGHDT, CDR2 YNNKEL (reference sequence). Trimming stripped 4 bases from V and 0 bases from J, with 10 bases between. CDR3 in amino acids: CASSRGVNSGNTIYF. For the CDR3, the DNA is TGTGCCAGCAGCCGAGGTGTGAACTCTGGAAACACCATATATTTT.

V and J are TRBV29-1 and TRBJ1-1; D is perhaps TRBD1 (5 bases). This CDR3 is 14 amino acids long. The ends were cut back, 3 bases at V and 5 bases at J, with 16 bases in the middle. The germline gives CDR1 SQVTM, CDR2 ANQGSEA. CDR3 bases: TGCAGCGTTGAGGGAGCAGGGATGGGTACTGAAGCTTTCTTT. The encoded protein is CSVEGAGMGTEAFF.

The chain carries TRBV2 and TRBJ2-2, with D tentatively TRBD1 (6 bases). The CDR3 sequence is 13 residues long. Germline V lookup: CDR1 SNHLY, CDR2 FYNNEI. Between the trimmed V and J ends, which lost 6 bases and 5 bases, there was a span of 10 bases. The CDR3 here is CASSQDSTGELFF. The DNA for the CDR3 is TGTGCCAGCAGCCAGGACAGTACCGGGGAGCTGTTTTTT.

This chain connects TRBV2 to TRBJ2-7; TRBD1 is a possible D gene (5 bases). Trimming took 4 bases from V and 2 from J, leaving 9 bases between them. The CDR3 loop spans 13 amino acids. Germline V gene sequence: CDR1 SNHLY, CDR2 FYNNEI. The DNA for the CDR3 is TGTGCCAGCAGTGGACAGATCCCCTACGAGCAGTACTTC. Protein sequence: CASSGQIPYEQYF.

The table lists this clone with a count of one. The chain links TRBV24-1 to TRBJ2-3; D gene ambiguous. The V gene lost 0 bases and the J gene lost 6 bases, with 6 bases spanning the gap. The CDR3 is 13 amino acids. The germline V gene encodes CDR1 KGHDR and CDR2 SFDVKD. CDR3 nucleotides: TGTGCCACCAGTGATTTGCCGAGGGATACGCAGTATTTT. It yields the protein CATSDLPRDTQYF.

The CDR3 coding sequence is TGTGCCAGCAGCTCGCCCGGGACTAGTAATGAGCAGTTCTTC. The encoded protein is CASSSPGTSNEQFF. The gene calls are TRBV7-2 and TRBJ2-1, with 8 positions matching TRBD2. V dropped 4 bases and J dropped 7; count of bases not matched to a gene: 6. The germline V gene has CDR1 SGHTA and CDR2 FQGNSA. The CDR3 has 14 amino acids.

The chain has TRBV7-9 and TRBJ2-2; D uncertain. V lost 0 bases and J lost 4, with 9 bases in between. The CDR3 is 15 amino acids. From germline, CDR1 is SEHNR and CDR2 FQNEAQ (reference sequence). CDR3 sequence (DNA): TGTGCCAGCAGCTTAGCGCTCCGGGCCACCGGGGAGCTGTTTTTT. It yields the protein CASSLALRATGELFF.

V is TRBV6-5 and J is TRBJ2-7, with a weak D call TRBD2 (6 bases). The CDR3 is 13 residues long. V dropped 4 bases and J dropped 5 bases, with 12 bases sitting between them. Germline CDR1 MNHEY, CDR2 SVGAGI. CDR3 sequence reads: CASSSPGANEQYV. The DNA for the CDR3 is TGTGCCAGCAGTTCACCGGGAGCCAACGAGCAGTACGTC.

The J gene is TRBJ2-7, the V gene TRBV14; 7 bases are a match to TRBD1. The CDR3 totals 13 residues. Germline V gene data show CDR1 as SGHDN and CDR2 as FVKESK. V shed 2 bases, J shed 11 bases, and the junction held 9 bases outside the gene matches. CDR3 bases: TGTGCCAGCAGCCAATCGTGGGGGACAGATGAGTACGTC. Translation: CASSQSWGTDEYV.

For this clone: This CDR3 is also generated by other DNA sequences in the sample. The V and J genes are TRBV5-1 and TRBJ1-5; D gene uncertain. CDR1 and CDR2 from the germline V gene are SGHRS and YFSETQ. This CDR3 contains 13 residues. The V end lost 0 bases, the J end lost 4 bases, and 5 bases lay between the germline ends. CDR3 amino acids: CASSLDSNQPQHF. CDR3 nucleotide sequence: TGCGCCAGCAGCTTGGATTCAAATCAGCCCCAGCATTTT.

The CDR3 protein is CASSSAGGSYEQYV. CDR3 nucleotide sequence: TGTGCCAGCAGTTCCGCGGGAGGGAGCTACGAGCAGTACGTC. This chain links TRBV28 with TRBJ2-7, with TRBD2 matching over 9 bases. Germline trimming cut 4 bases from V and 3 bases from J; bases unmatched to any gene: 4. CDR1 is MDHEN, CDR2 SYDVKM, per germline. The CDR3 runs to 14 residues.

The rearrangement joins TRBV5-1 to TRBJ2-7; D not resolved. V lost 0 bases and J lost 2, with 9 bases in between. The CDR3 length is 14 residues. The V gene's germline CDR1 is SGHRS and CDR2 YFSETQ. CDR3 DNA sequence: TGCGCCAGCAGCTTGGGAATTGGAGCCTACGAGCAGTACGTC. This gives the protein CASSLGIGAYEQYV.

In its sample, this clone was seen once. The CDR3 DNA follows: TGTGCCATCAGACCCGACGGGGGGTCGGAAGCTGAAGCTTTCTTT. Translation: CAIRPDGGSEAEAFF. The J gene is TRBJ1-1, the V gene TRBV10-3, with D possibly matching TRBD1 (5 bases). Trimming took 6 bases from V and 6 from J, leaving 20 bases between them. Germline CDR1 reads ENHRY; CDR2 reads SYGVKD. This CDR3 is 15 amino acids long.

This chain uses TRBV24-1 with TRBJ2-5; 7 bases align to TRBD1. The V gene's germline CDR1 is KGHDR and CDR2 SFDVKD. This CDR3 is built from 15 residues. The J segment lost 5 bases and the V segment lost 3 bases, leaving 8 bases of the junction unmatched. DNA for the CDR3: TGTGCCACCAGTGATCCTACAGGGGCTGGGGAGACCCAGTACTTC. Amino acid sequence: CATSDPTGAGETQYF.

The J gene is TRBJ2-1, the V gene TRBV18; the match to TRBD1 covers 8 bases. This CDR3 spans 15 amino acids. The trim removed 8 bases at V and 0 bases at J, leaving 6 bases unmatched. Germline V lookup: CDR1 KGHSH, CDR2 LQKENI. CDR3 nucleotides: TGTGCCAGCGCATTTGGACAGGGCTCCTACAATGAGCAGTTCTTC. Amino acids: CASAFGQGSYNEQFF.